Listed here is a single TCR beta chain. What it binds is not known. This CDR3 spans 15 amino acids. V trimming: 11 bases; J trimming: 1 base; junction bases outside the gene matches: 11. The germline CDR1 and CDR2 sequences are LNHDA and SQIVND (reference sequence). The sample comes from a study of OX40 agonist ivuxolimab in advanced cancers. Overall study: At 82.7% male, the cohort had a mean age of approximately 60 years, ranging from roughly 23 to 80. Therapy given before enrollment (anti-PD-1, anti-PD-L1 or anti-CTLA-4) was allowed, and around 41% had some. Findings and limits, study-wide: Relatively little clonal expansion, among the lowest observed, appeared in partial responders at 0.1-3.0 mg/kg.

This table comes from immunoSEQ multiplex PCR, and its TCRdb copy is limited to in-frame clones, with some not included. The repertoire holds 70,000 or so clones, with approximately 90% as singletons. Blood specimens came from baseline, cycle 4 day 1, and cycle 7 day 1. The genes are TRBV19 and TRBJ1-5, with 7 bases lining up with TRBD1. The receptor comes from an adult with an advanced solid tumor such as melanoma, head and neck, liver or kidney cancer. Sequenced here: CD4+ or CD8+ T cells sorted from blood, sampled in a trial of the OX40 agonist ivuxolimab. The CDR3, as DNA: TGTGCCGGCCTCTCCGGGACAGAGAGCAATCAGCCCCAGCATTTT. The encoded protein is CAGLSGTESNQPQHF.